The subject of this entry is one T cell receptor beta chain. The antigen remains undetermined. This sample is drawn from a study of cytomegalovirus exposure and HLA in healthy donors. J was trimmed by 4 bases and V by 6 bases; bases with no gene match: 3. Germline V gives CDR1 MNHEY, CDR2 SVGAGI. The CDR3 is made up of 14 amino acids. The study's findings and limits: The listing of roughly 160 TCR beta chains classed them as cytomegalovirus-associated. According to a later analysis, most TCR beta chains associated with CMV appeared HLA-restricted. V- and J-gene trimming in TCR beta was tied to a missense DCLRE1C variant by an analysis performed later. In an earlier analysis, in under 700 donors, most V segments appeared productive either ~87% or ~30% of the time.

The PCR made use of 60 Vbeta and 13 Jbeta primers. Clones were read by immunoSEQ multiplex PCR, and TCRdb kept only the in-frame ones, dropping some. The table includes 150,000 to 200,000 clones, about 79% detected once. This chain links TRBV6-5 with TRBJ2-7, with 13 bases fitting TRBD2. The sequencing input was PBMCs. This TCR derives from a middle-aged man in good health and CMV-seropositive. CDR3 residues: CASRGTSGVYEQYF. The DNA of the CDR3 is TGTGCCAGCAGAGGGACTAGCGGGGTTTACGAGCAGTACTTC.